This record concerns one TCR beta chain sequence. The antigen is unknown. This CDR3 has 15 residues. The germline gives CDR1 SGHRS, CDR2 YFSETQ. Germline trimming cut 0 bases from V and 4 bases from J; bases unmatched to any gene: 3. All donors participated as healthy donors of bone marrow. These data are taken from a study of cytomegalovirus exposure and HLA in healthy donors. Study details: Among the 400 or so donors who were genotyped, about 80% fell in the genetic ancestry cluster that is associated with self-reported Caucasian donors.

Study results and limitations: Within the data, a cluster of highly shared sequence variants was likely a sequencing artifact. Later analysis associated a missense DCLRE1C variant with TCR beta V- and J-gene trimming.

This PCR relied on a set of 60 Vbeta primers and 13 Jbeta primers. Repertoires were generated with immunoSEQ multiplex PCR, while TCRdb's copy carries only in-frame clones and drops some. Of 150,000 to 200,000 clones listed, more than 75% are singletons. The clonotype originates from a man younger than 35 in good health and CMV-seropositive. The sample was PBMCs. This rearrangement joins TRBV5-1 to TRBJ2-1; 8 bases map to TRBD1. This CDR3 is CASSLEQGGYNEQFF. The CDR3 bases are TGCGCCAGCAGCTTGGAACAGGGGGGTTACAATGAGCAGTTCTTC. Together with reference TRBV5-1 and TRBJ2-1, the CDR3 gives the full variable domain: KAGVTQTPRYLIKTRGQQVTLSCSPISGHRSVSWYQQTPGQGLQFLFEYFSETQRNKGNFPGRFSGRQFSNSRSEMNVSTLELGDSALYLCASSLEQGGYNEQFFGPGTRLTVL.